The present T cell receptor (beta chain) was sequenced within a study of cytomegalovirus exposure and HLA in healthy donors. 60 Vbeta and 13 Jbeta primers were used in PCR. The repertoire was sequenced with immunoSEQ multiplex PCR; TCRdb's copy has only in-frame clones and lacks some. Of 170,000 or so clones listed, around 82% were seen once; the top ten hold 0.35% to 0.4%. There were likely unrecorded immune exposures, though donors were nominally healthy when sampled. V dropped 1 base and J dropped 1 base, with 7 bases sitting between them. The germline V gene encodes CDR1 GTSNPN and CDR2 SVGIG (reference sequence). This CDR3 spans 14 amino acids.

Sequencing was carried out using PBMCs. The receptor comes from a boy aged 2 to 10 in good health and CMV-seronegative. The V gene is TRBV30, the J gene TRBJ2-2; D is undetermined. CDR3 nucleotide sequence: TGTGCCTGGAGTGGGCAGATGAACACCGGGGAGCTGTTTTTT. This codes for CAWSGQMNTGELFF.